The T cell receptor beta chain described here comes from a study of monozygotic twins with inflammatory bowel disease. The CDR3 is made up of 16 amino acids. CDR1 and CDR2 from the germline V gene are KGHSH and LQKENI. Regarding the study as a whole: Different subtypes (of T cells) could not be told apart from one another. The data did not back a single strong IBD-associated clonotype or signal.

About this clonotype itself: The antigen is unknown.

Nested PCRs of about 17 and 10 cycles, two in total, were run on TCRalpha and TCRbeta cDNA. Reprocessing the 5' RACE reads, TCRdb reports a single entry for every CDR3 protein and omits DNA. The sample totals about 200,000 distinct CDR3 sequences; its top ten clones hold under 8.5%. This rearrangement joins TRBV18 to TRBJ1-2. The source of this sequence is a human donor with ulcerative colitis or Crohn's disease, or a healthy co-twin of an affected twin (not recorded which). Sequencing input: blood. This CDR3 reads CASSTKGREKGYGYTF.